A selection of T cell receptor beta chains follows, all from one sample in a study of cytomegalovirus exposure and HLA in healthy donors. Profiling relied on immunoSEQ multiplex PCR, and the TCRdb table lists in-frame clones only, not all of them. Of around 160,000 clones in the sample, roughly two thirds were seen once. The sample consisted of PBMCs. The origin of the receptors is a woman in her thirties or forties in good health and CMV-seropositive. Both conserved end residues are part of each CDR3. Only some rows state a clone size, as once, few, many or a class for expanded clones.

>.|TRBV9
CASSVGTGGISETQYF
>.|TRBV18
CASSQGAGYGYTF
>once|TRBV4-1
CASSQEAPPRGSGNTIYF
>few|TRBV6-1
CASSEAALTYEQYF
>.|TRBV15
CATSRDTALNSNQPQHF
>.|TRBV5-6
CASSTLGRADGNIQYF
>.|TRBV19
CASSVLAGDTHEQYF
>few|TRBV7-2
CASRRTGSSGNTIYF
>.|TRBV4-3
CASSQDEEFEYYGYPF
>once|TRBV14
CASSQATAGGVVTDTQYF
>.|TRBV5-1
CASSLVLAGGELFF
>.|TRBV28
CASREGPEHGYTF
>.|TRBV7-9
CASTWGGSGEQYF
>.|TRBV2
CADRLAGGTDTQYF
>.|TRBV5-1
CASSLDRGTDTQYF
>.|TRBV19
CASNPGQGTYGYTF
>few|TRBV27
CASTQRGFFNEQFF
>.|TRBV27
CASSTSGTDTQYF
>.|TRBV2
CASSESPRTGGYPF
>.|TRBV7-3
CASSLTSGEGGADTEAFF
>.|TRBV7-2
CASTSQGAGAYNEQFF
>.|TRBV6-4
CASSAAGGSYNEQFF
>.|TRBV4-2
CASTEAGDTGELFF
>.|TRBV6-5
CASSYLGQGNTEAFF
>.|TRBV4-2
CASSQETGSTYGYPF
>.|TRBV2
CASSEQGWEKLFF
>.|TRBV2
CASKSTGGSNQPQHF
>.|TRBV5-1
CASSSPPWTGNVYNEQFF
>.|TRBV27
CASSPRRPGGSDTQYF